These T cell receptor beta chains were read from a single sample in a study of a mutant IDH1 vaccine in newly diagnosed glioma. For these receptors, no antigen is known. The protocol was immunoSEQ multiplex PCR, while the TCRdb copy is restricted to in-frame clones and leaves out a portion. The table records 40,000 to 55,000 clones, roughly three quarters of them present only once. Source: PBMCs, taken from a glioma patient whose treatment included an IDH1 peptide vaccine. The receptor source for this set is a man aged 40-55 years with glioma. CDR3s include the opening cysteine and the closing phenylalanine or tryptophan. The order of the fields is J gene, D gene, clone size, V gene, CDR3 DNA, CDR3 protein. A D gene is named only where the DNA matches it firmly. Clone size is given for some rows only: seen once, a few or many times, or a class if the clone is expanded.

>TRBJ1-4|.|.|TRBV30
TGTGCCTGGACGAGCCGAAATGAAAAACTGTTTTTT
CAWTSRNEKLFF
>TRBJ1-4|.|.|TRBV5-4
TGTGCCAGCAGCTTGGCCGGTCCCGCGGAAAAACTGTTTTTT
CASSLAGPAEKLFF
>TRBJ2-5|.|.|TRBV5-1
TGCGCCAGCAGCTTGGCCGGGAAGACCCAGTACTTC
CASSLAGKTQYF
>TRBJ2-5|.|once|TRBV4-2
TGTGCCAGCAGCCAACGTACGGACAACCAAGAGACCCAGTACTTC
CASSQRTDNQETQYF
>TRBJ2-3|TRBD1|.|TRBV2
TGTGCCAGCAGCGGACAGGGCACAGATACGCAGTATTTT
CASSGQGTDTQYF
>TRBJ1-1|.|.|TRBV6-6
TGTGCCAGCAGTTATCAGGGTTGGACTGAAGCTTTCTTT
CASSYQGWTEAFF
>TRBJ2-3|.|.|TRBV7-9
TGTGCCAGCAGCGGGGGGAGTGTGACAGCCACAGATACGCAGTATTTT
CASSGGSVTATDTQYF
>TRBJ1-1|.|few|TRBV5-5
TGTGCCAGCATCCTATCCGGGTTGGGGACCACTGAAGCTTTCTTT
CASILSGLGTTEAFF
>TRBJ1-2|.|.|TRBV30
TGTGCCTGGAACAGGGATCCCTATGGCTACACCTTC
CAWNRDPYGYTF
>TRBJ2-7|.|.|TRBV6-5
TGTGCCACCGCCTCCATTCCGTCCTACGAGCAGTACTTC
CATASIPSYEQYF
>TRBJ1-2|.|.|TRBV4-1
TGCGCCAGCAGCCAAGATGGGGGGGCGGGTCGAGGCTACACCTTC
CASSQDGGAGRGYTF
>TRBJ2-7|TRBD1|.|TRBV11-3
TGTGCCAGCAGCTTTGAAGGATCGACAGGGGCCGAGCAGTACTTC
CASSFEGSTGAEQYF
>TRBJ2-3|TRBD1|.|TRBV5-1
TGCGCCAGCAGCTCCGGACAGGCGGAGGATACGCAGTATTTT
CASSSGQAEDTQYF
>TRBJ1-1|.|.|TRBV29-1
TGCAGCGCTAGGGACGGGCCTGAAGCTTTCTTT
CSARDGPEAFF
>TRBJ1-2|.|.|TRBV7-8
TGTGCCAGCAGCTTAGCGTGGGGGCCGGATGGCTACACCTTC
CASSLAWGPDGYTF
>TRBJ1-1|.|.|TRBV12-2
TGTGCAAGTCGCCACTATTGGACTGAAGCTTTCTTT
CASRHYWTEAFF
>TRBJ2-6|.|once|TRBV5-4
TGTGCCAGCAGCTTCGTGGGGGCCAACGTCCTGACTTTC
CASSFVGANVLTF
>TRBJ1-5|.|.|TRBV30
TGTGCCTGGAGTTCGGGGGGGAGTCAGCCCCAGCATTTT
CAWSSGGSQPQHF
>TRBJ1-2|.|.|TRBV6-6
TGTGCCAGCAGTTACCCCGGCAGGGTCGATGGCTACACCTTC
CASSYPGRVDGYTF
>TRBJ2-5|.|.|TRBV2
TGTGCCAGCAGCCCGGACACCGAAGAGACCCAGTACTTC
CASSPDTEETQYF
>TRBJ2-5|.|.|TRBV29-1
TGCAGCGTTCAGGAGGAGACCCAGTACTTC
CSVQEETQYF
>TRBJ1-5|TRBD1|few|TRBV2
TGTGCCAGCAGTCTCCAGGGGGGCAATCAGCCCCAGCATTTT
CASSLQGGNQPQHF
>TRBJ2-1|.|.|TRBV18
TGTGCCAGCTCGCCGTACGACAGGGAGGGTTTGGAGCAGTTCTTC
CASSPYDREGLEQFF
>TRBJ2-3|TRBD2|.|TRBV5-1
TGCGCCAGCAGCGGGAGCGGGGGGCTCACAGATACGCAGTATTTT
CASSGSGGLTDTQYF
>TRBJ2-1|TRBD2|.|TRBV6-1
TGTGCCAGCTGGAGCGGGGGGGCCGGCAATGAGCAGTTCTTC
CASWSGGAGNEQFF
>TRBJ2-7|TRBD2|.|TRBV6-1
TGTGCCAGCACCCGTGCGGGGGTGGGATACGAGCAGTACTTC
CASTRAGVGYEQYF
>TRBJ1-1|TRBD1|.|TRBV18
TGTGCCAGTCGGCAGGGGGTGAGCACTGAAGCTTTCTTT
CASRQGVSTEAFF
>TRBJ2-7|TRBD1|.|TRBV9
TGTGCCAGCAGCCCCCGGACAGGAGAGCAGTACTTC
CASSPRTGEQYF
>TRBJ2-7|TRBD1|.|TRBV7-8
TGTGCCAGCAGCTTAGCGGACAGGGCCTCCTACGAGCAGTACTTC
CASSLADRASYEQYF
>TRBJ1-2|TRBD1|.|TRBV6-5
TGTGCCAGCAGTTACTCCGATGACAGGGTGGCCGGTGCGGACTTC
CASSYSDDRVAGADF
>TRBJ1-2|TRBD1|.|TRBV19
TGTGCCAGTAGTATCGGCAGGGGGCCTGACTATGGCTACACCTTC
CASSIGRGPDYGYTF
>TRBJ2-6|TRBD1|once|TRBV5-1
TGCGCCAGCAGCTGGGACAGGGTAAGGGGTGGGGCCAACGTCCTGACTTTC
CASSWDRVRGGANVLTF
>TRBJ2-5|TRBD2|.|TRBV2
TGTGCCAGCAGTCCATTCGGGCTAGCGGGGGCGGAGTACTTC
CASSPFGLAGAEYF